These 18 T cell receptor beta chains were sequenced from one sample in a study of blood T cell repertoires in COVID-19. The method was immunoSEQ multiplex PCR; TCRdb's version includes in-frame clones alone and lacks a portion of them. The table shows 30,000 to 40,000 clones, with 80% occurring only once. The sequencing input was peripheral blood. The receptor source for this set is a woman aged 70-85 years with acute or convalescent COVID-19.

The chain couples TRBV6-5 to TRBJ1-2; no reliable D call. V lost 8 bases, J lost 7 bases, and 20 bases lay in between. The germline V gene has CDR1 MNHEY and CDR2 SVGAGI. CDR3 length: 14 residues. The CDR3 coding sequence is TGTGCCAGCGATTTCGGAACGGGGATGCTTGGCTACACCTTC. It encodes CASDFGTGMLGYTF.

This chain joins TRBV6-1 and TRBJ2-7; 8 bases agree with TRBD2. V shed 3 bases, J shed 2 bases, and the junction held 9 bases outside the gene matches. This CDR3 has 16 amino acids. CDR1 is MNHNS and CDR2 is SASEGT in the germline V gene. The CDR3 sequence: CASSDIASGRTYEQYF. DNA for the CDR3: TGTGCCAGCAGTGACATCGCTAGCGGGCGAACCTACGAGCAGTACTTC.

CDR3 sequence reads: CASSLGGAHTGELFF. The DNA of the CDR3 is TGTGCCAGCAGTTTAGGGGGGGCGCACACCGGGGAGCTGTTTTTT. This chain connects TRBV28 to TRBJ2-2, with D maybe TRBD2 (7 bases). CDR1 and CDR2 (germline): MDHEN, SYDVKM. Trimming took off 2 bases at V and 3 bases at J, with 10 bases between the two ends. The CDR3 length is 15 residues.

V gene TRBV24-1 combines with J gene TRBJ2-1, with 8 nucleotides matching TRBD1. This CDR3 spans 16 amino acids. The junction had 7 bases not matched to a gene; V was cut back by 3 bases and J by 4 bases. The germline V gene encodes CDR1 KGHDR and CDR2 SFDVKD. In DNA, the CDR3 is TGTGCCACCAGTGATGTGTCGCAGGGGGCTTACAATGAGCAGTTCTTC. This gives the protein CATSDVSQGAYNEQFF.

This clone was counted between two and nine times. This chain connects TRBV18 to TRBJ1-1; D remains ambiguous. CDR1 and CDR2 (germline): KGHSH, LQKENI. V was clipped by 2 bases and J by 4 bases, with 8 bases between them. The CDR3 contains 13 residues. The CDR3 coding sequence is TGTGCCAGCTCACCAGGGCACATCACTGAAGCTTTCTTT. Protein sequence: CASSPGHITEAFF. The complete variable domain, with remaining parts taken from reference TRBV18 and TRBJ1-1, reads NAGVMQNPRHLVRRRGQEARLRCSPMKGHSHVYWYRQLPEEGLKFMVYLQKENIIDESGMPKERFSAEFPKEGPSILRIQQVVRGDSAAYFCASSPGHITEAFFGQGTRLTVV.

The V call is TRBV25-1, the J call TRBJ2-7; D is possibly TRBD1 (6 bases). This CDR3 comprises 14 residues. V was cut by 1 base and J by 4 bases, with 11 bases left in between. Germline values: CDR1 MGHDK, CDR2 SYGVNS. For the CDR3, the DNA is TGTGCCAGCAGTGAATGGGACAATGAATACGAGCAGTACTTC. Residues: CASSEWDNEYEQYF.

The CDR3 here is CASSQSGLKYTQYF. CDR3 sequence (DNA): TGTGCCAGCAGCCAATCGGGACTGAAATATACGCAGTACTTC. The rearrangement joins TRBV4-2 to TRBJ2-7; D perhaps matches TRBD2 (6 bases). V shed 2 bases and J shed 9 bases, with 17 bases lying between them. Germline CDR1 LGHNA, CDR2 YNFKEQ. This CDR3 contains 14 residues.

This clone was seen only once. CDR3 DNA: TGTGCCACCAGCAGGACGGGGTCCGGGGAGCTGTTTTTT. It yields the protein CATSRTGSGELFF. The J gene is TRBJ2-2, the V gene TRBV15; a possible D gene is TRBD2 (5 bases). The V gene's germline CDR1 is LNHNV and CDR2 YYDKDF (reference sequence). This CDR3 has 13 amino acids. V lost 3 bases and J lost 6, with 8 bases in between.

The chain combines TRBV27 with TRBJ2-5; possible D gene TRBD1, 5 bases. V was trimmed by 0 bases and J by 4 bases, leaving 12 bases between them. Germline V gene sequence: CDR1 MNHEY, CDR2 SMNVEV (reference sequence). The CDR3 spans 15 residues. The CDR3 nucleotides read TGTGCCAGCAGTTTATCGGGCAGGGTGGGAGAGACCCAGTACTTC. Its translation is CASSLSGRVGETQYF.

The chain uses TRBV7-9 and TRBJ2-5; D call uncertain. The CDR3 has 16 residues. V lost 1 base and J lost 0, with 12 bases in between. The germline CDR1 and CDR2 sequences are SEHNR and FQNEAQ (reference sequence). CDR3 residues: CASSLEVGANQETQYF. The CDR3 coding sequence is TGTGCCAGCAGCTTAGAAGTTGGAGCGAACCAAGAGACCCAGTACTTC.

V and J are TRBV3-1 (or the pseudogene TRBV3-2) and TRBJ1-2; D not resolved. The CDR3 is 15 residues long. With 0 bases removed from V and 3 bases from J, the gap between germline ends came to 11 bases. Germline V gene sequence: CDR1 LGHDT, CDR2 YNNKEL (reference sequence). The DNA for the CDR3 is TGTGCCAGCAGCCAAGACCCGCGGAGTCACTATGGCTACACCTTC. It yields the protein CASSQDPRSHYGYTF.

The chain carries TRBV2 and TRBJ2-7, with 8 bases that match TRBD2. The CDR3 length is 13 residues. With 3 bases clipped from V and 6 bases from J, the junction kept 4 bases outside the gene matches. Germline V gene sequence: CDR1 SNHLY, CDR2 FYNNEI. CDR3 sequence (DNA): TGTGCCAGCAGTGATGGACGGGGGGGCGAGCAGTACTTC. Translation gives CASSDGRGGEQYF.

This chain connects TRBV18 to TRBJ1-3; a possible D gene is TRBD1 (6 bases). V lost 1 base and J lost 7, with 8 bases in between. The CDR3 contains 13 residues. Germline V gene data show CDR1 as KGHSH and CDR2 as LQKENI. The CDR3 loop reads CASSPLGQNTIYF. The CDR3 nucleotides read TGTGCCAGCTCACCACTAGGACAGAACACCATATATTTT.

The genes are TRBV28 and TRBJ2-7; D is possibly TRBD2 (6 bases). Germline V gene data show CDR1 as MDHEN and CDR2 as SYDVKM. The CDR3 extends over 11 amino acids. V was pared by 8 bases and J by 1 base, with 6 bases between. CDR3 protein: CASGLSYEQYF. CDR3 DNA sequence: TGTGCCAGCGGACTATCCTACGAGCAGTACTTC.

The rearrangement links TRBV11-2 to TRBJ2-1, with 8 bases identical to TRBD1. Germline lookup yields CDR1 SGHAT and CDR2 FQNNGV. V dropped 2 bases and J dropped 7; count of bases not matched to a gene: 7. The CDR3 contains 15 residues. The CDR3 sequence: CASSLRPGGLNEQFF. In DNA, the CDR3 is TGTGCCAGCAGCTTAAGACCAGGGGGCCTGAATGAGCAGTTCTTC.

The chain is built from TRBV2 and TRBJ1-1; 7 bases match TRBD1. Germline assignment: CDR1 SNHLY and CDR2 FYNNEI. Trimming removed 5 bases from V and 5 bases from J; junction bases left unmatched: 8. This CDR3 spans 14 amino acids. The chain's CDR3 is CASSTETGRTEAFF. Written as DNA, the CDR3 is TGTGCCAGCAGTACGGAGACAGGGAGGACTGAAGCTTTCTTT.

V gene TRBV28 combines with J gene TRBJ1-2, with 11 bases that match TRBD1. Germline V lookup: CDR1 MDHEN, CDR2 SYDVKM. CDR3 length: 14 residues. The V gene end was trimmed by 10 bases and the J gene end by 3 bases; junction bases not matched to a gene: 7. The CDR3: CAIKGQGEYYGYTF. DNA for the CDR3: TGTGCCATAAAGGGACAGGGGGAGTACTATGGCTACACCTTC.

In this sample, this clone turned up many times. V gene TRBV5-1 combines with J gene TRBJ2-7, with D possibly TRBD1 on 6 matching bases. This CDR3 has 18 amino acids. In germline, CDR1 is SGHRS, CDR2 YFSETQ. Trimming left V 0 bases short and J 0 bases short, with 19 bases between. The CDR3 is CASSLASGRGTSSYEQYF. CDR3 nucleotide sequence: TGCGCCAGCAGCTTGGCGTCGGGCAGGGGTACTAGCTCCTACGAGCAGTACTTC.